This entry describes one T cell receptor beta chain. Its target is unknown. This sample was taken from a study of response to subunit inactivated influenza vaccine. Findings and limits, study-wide: Authors suggested each seasonal flu vaccination may recruit only limited numbers of new T cells.

A single record per CDR3 protein comes from TCRdb applying MiXCR to the RT-PCR reads. Here the sample spans 150,000 or so distinct CDR3 sequences, around 9.9% being singletons. This specimen consisted of non-naive T cells sorted from PBMCs, obtained roughly 45 days after vaccination. This TCR derives from a man in his fifties who received an inactivated influenza vaccine.

CDR3 in DNA: TGTGCCACCAGCAGAGATACAGGACCTAATGGCTACACCTTC. Translating gives CATSRDTGPNGYTF. The chain employs TRBV15 and TRBJ1-2, with D tentatively TRBD1 (5 bases). The CDR3 runs 14 residues. CDR1 is LNHNV and CDR2 is YYDKDF in the germline V gene (reference sequence). V lost 0 bases and J 6 bases, leaving 11 bases between the germline ends.